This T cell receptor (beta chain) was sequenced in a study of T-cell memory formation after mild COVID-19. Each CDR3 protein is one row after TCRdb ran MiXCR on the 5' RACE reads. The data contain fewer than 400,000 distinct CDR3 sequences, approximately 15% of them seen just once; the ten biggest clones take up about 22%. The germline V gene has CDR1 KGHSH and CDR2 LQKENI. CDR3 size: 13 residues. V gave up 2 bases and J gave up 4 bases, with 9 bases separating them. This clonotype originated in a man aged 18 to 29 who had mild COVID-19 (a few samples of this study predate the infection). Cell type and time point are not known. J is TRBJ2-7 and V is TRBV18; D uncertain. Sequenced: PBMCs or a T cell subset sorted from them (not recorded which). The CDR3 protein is CASSPIIKYEQYF. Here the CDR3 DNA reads TGTGCCAGCTCACCAATTATCAAATACGAGCAGTACTTC.